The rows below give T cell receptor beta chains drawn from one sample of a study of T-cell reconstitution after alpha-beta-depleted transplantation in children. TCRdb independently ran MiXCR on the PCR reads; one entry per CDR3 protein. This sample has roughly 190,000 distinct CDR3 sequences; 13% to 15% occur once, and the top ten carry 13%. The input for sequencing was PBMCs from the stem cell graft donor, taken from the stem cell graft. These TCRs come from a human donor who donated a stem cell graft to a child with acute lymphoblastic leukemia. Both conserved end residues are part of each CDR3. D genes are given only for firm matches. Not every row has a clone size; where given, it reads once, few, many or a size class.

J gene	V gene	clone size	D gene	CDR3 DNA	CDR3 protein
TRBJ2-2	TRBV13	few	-	TGTGCCAGCAGATCTCTAGGGGACACCGGGGAGCTGTTTTTT	CASRSLGDTGELFF
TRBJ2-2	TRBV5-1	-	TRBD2	TGCGCCAGCAGCGGCACCGGCGGGAGGGCCTGGGAGCTGTTTTTT	CASSGTGGRAWELFF
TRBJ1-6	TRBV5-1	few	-	-	CASSFGEGSPYNSPLHF
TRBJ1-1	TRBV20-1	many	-	TGCAGTACATCCCTCGTCGGGGGAACTGAAGCTTTCTTT	CSTSLVGGTEAFF
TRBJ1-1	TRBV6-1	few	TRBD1	TGTGCCAGCAGCTCTCAGGGGGCAAGGAACACTGAAGCTTTCTTT	CASSSQGARNTEAFF
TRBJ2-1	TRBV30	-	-	TGTGCCTGGAGTGCCAGCCGGCACAATGAGCAGTTCTTC	CAWSASRHNEQFF
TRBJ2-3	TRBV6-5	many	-	TGTGCCAGCAGTTACGTGGGGTCCAGCACAGATACGCAGTATTTT	CASSYVGSSTDTQYF
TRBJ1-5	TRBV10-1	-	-	TGCGCCAGCAGTGACCCTGAGGGGCCCCAGCATTTT	CASSDPEGPQHF
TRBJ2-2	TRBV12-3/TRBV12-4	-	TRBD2	TGTGCCAGCAGCCCCGTTAGGCTAGCGGGAGGGACCACCGGGGAGCTGTTTTTT	CASSPVRLAGGTTGELFF
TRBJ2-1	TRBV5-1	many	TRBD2	TGCGCCAGCAGCCCCAGTCTAGCGGGAATCAATGAGCAGTTCTTC	CASSPSLAGINEQFF
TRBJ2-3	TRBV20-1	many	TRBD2	TGCAGTGCTCCTGGACTAGCGGGGACAGATACGCAGTATTTT	CSAPGLAGTDTQYF
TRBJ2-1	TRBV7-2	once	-	TGTGCCAGCAGCTCCCGGGACGGGTACAATGAGCAGTTCTTC	CASSSRDGYNEQFF
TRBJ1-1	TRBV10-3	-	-	TGTGCCATCAGTGACCAACTTGGAACTGAAGCTTTCTTT	CAISDQLGTEAFF